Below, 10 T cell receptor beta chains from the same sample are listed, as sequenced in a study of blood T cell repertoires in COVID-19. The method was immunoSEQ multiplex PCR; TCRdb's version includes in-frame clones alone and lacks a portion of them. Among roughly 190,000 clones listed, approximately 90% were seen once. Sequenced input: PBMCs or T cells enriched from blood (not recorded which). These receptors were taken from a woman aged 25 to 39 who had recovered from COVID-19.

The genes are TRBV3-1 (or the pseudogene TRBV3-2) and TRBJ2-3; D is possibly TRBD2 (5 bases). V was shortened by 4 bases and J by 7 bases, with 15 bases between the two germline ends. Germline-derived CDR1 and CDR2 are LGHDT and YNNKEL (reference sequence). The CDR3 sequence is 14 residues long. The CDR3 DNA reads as TGTGCCAGCAGCCGATCCGGACTGGATAATACGCAGTATTTT. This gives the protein CASSRSGLDNTQYF.

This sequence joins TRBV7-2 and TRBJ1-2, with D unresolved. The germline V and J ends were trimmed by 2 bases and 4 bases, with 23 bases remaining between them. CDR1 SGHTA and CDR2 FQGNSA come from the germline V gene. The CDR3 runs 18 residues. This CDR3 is CASSLISITAGDLYGYTF. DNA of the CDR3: TGTGCCAGCAGCTTAATTAGTATCACGGCCGGAGACCTCTATGGCTACACCTTC.

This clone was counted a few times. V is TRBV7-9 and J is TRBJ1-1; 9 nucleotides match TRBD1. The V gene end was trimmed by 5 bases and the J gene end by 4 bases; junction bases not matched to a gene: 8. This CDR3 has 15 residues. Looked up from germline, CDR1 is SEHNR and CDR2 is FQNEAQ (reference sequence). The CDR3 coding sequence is TGTGCCAGCAGCCCGGGACAGGGCTTGGTCACTGAAGCTTTCTTT. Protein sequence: CASSPGQGLVTEAFF.

CDR3 DNA: TGTGCCAGCAGCTTAGATACAGGCGTAGACACCGGGGAGCTGTTTTTT. This translates into CASSLDTGVDTGELFF. The rearrangement links TRBV7-2 to TRBJ2-2; tentative D call: TRBD1 (5 bases). Germline V CDR1 and CDR2: SGHTA, FQGNSA. Trimming pared 1 base from V and 3 bases from J, leaving 12 bases between. The CDR3 totals 16 residues.

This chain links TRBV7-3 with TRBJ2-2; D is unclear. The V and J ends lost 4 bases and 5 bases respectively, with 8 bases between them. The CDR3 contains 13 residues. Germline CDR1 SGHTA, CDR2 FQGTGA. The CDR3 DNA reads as TGTGCCAGCAGCTCCCGACAAACCGGGGAGCTGTTTTTT. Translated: CASSSRQTGELFF.

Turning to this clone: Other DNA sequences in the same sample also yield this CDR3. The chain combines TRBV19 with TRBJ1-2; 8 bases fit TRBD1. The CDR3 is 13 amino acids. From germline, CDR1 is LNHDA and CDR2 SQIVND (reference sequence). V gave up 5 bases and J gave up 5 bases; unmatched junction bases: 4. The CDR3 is CASSPGTGYGYTF. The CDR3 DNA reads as TGTGCCAGTAGTCCGGGGACAGGATATGGCTACACCTTC.

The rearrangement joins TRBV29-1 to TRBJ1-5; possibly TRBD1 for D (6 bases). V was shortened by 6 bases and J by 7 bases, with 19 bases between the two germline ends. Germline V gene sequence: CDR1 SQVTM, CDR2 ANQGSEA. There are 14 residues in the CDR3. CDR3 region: CSVLHTGLAQPQHF. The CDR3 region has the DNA TGCAGCGTCTTACACACAGGGCTAGCCCAGCCCCAGCATTTT.

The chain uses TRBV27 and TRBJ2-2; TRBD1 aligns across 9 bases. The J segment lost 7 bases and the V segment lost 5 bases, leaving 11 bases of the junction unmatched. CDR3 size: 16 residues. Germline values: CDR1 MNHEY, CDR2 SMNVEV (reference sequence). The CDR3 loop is CASSRSDRGVGGELFF. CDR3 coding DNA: TGTGCCAGCAGTAGATCGGACAGGGGTGTAGGCGGGGAGCTGTTTTTT.

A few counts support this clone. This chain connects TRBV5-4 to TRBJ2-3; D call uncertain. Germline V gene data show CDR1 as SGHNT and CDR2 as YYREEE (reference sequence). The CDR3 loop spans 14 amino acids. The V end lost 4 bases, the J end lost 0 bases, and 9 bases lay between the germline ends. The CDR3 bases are TGTGCCAGCAGCCACCGAGCAAGCACAGATACGCAGTATTTT. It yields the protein CASSHRASTDTQYF.

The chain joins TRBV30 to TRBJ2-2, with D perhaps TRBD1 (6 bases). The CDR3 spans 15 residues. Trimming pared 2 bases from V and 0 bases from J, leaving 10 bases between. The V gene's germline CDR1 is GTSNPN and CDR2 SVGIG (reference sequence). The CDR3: CAWSQGFANTGELFF. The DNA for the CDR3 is TGTGCCTGGAGTCAGGGGTTCGCGAACACCGGGGAGCTGTTTTTT.